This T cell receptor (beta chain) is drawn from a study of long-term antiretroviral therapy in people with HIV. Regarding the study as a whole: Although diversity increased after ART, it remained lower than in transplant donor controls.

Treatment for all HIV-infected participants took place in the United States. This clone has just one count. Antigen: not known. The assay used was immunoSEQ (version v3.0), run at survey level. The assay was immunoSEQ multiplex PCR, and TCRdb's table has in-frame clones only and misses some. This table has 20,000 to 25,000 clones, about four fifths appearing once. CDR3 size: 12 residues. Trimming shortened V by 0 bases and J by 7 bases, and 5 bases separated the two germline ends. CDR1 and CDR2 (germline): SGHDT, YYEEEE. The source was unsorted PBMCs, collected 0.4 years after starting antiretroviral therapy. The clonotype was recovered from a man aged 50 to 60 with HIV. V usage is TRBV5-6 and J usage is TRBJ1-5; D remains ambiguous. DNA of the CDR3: TGTGCCAGCAGCTTGGGATCACAGCCCCAGCATTTT. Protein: CASSLGSQPQHF.